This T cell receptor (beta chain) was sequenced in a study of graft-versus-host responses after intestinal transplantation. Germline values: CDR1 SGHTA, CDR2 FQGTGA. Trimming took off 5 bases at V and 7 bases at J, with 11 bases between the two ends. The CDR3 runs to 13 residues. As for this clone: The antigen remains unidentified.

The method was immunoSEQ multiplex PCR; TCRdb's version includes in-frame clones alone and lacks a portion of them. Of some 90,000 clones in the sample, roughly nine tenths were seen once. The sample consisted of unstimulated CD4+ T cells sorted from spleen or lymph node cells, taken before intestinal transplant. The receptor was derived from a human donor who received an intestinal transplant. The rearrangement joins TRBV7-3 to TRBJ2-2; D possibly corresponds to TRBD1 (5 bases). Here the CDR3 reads CASSAERGGELFF. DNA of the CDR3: TGTGCCAGCAGCGCCGAAAGGGGCGGGGAGCTGTTTTTT.